The rows below give T cell receptor beta chains drawn from one sample of a study of blood T cell repertoires in COVID-19. The data were produced by immunoSEQ multiplex PCR, yet TCRdb's version contains in-frame clones alone and is incomplete. The table has roughly 220,000 clones, 90% seen once. The sequencing input was PBMCs or T cells enriched from blood (not recorded which). The receptors come from a man in his thirties or forties who had been exposed to COVID-19. The CDR3 runs from the conserved cysteine through the conserved F or W. D genes are given only for firm matches. A row's size may be missing; if present it is once, few, many or a size class.

D gene,clone size,V gene,J gene,CDR3 protein,CDR3 DNA
NA,NA,TRBV5-4,TRBJ2-2,CASSLALSSGELFF,TGTGCCAGCAGCTTGGCCCTAAGTTCTGGGGAGCTGTTTTTT
TRBD1,once,TRBV10-3,TRBJ1-4,CAISLGQTINEKLFF,TGTGCCATCAGCCTGGGACAGACAATTAATGAAAAACTGTTTTTT
NA,NA,TRBV11-2,TRBJ1-4,CASEGTLGEKLFF,TGTGCCAGCGAAGGAACACTAGGTGAAAAACTGTTTTTT
TRBD1,NA,TRBV3-1/TRBV3-2,TRBJ2-7,CASSQTRQGPYEQYF,TGTGCCAGCAGCCAAACCCGACAGGGGCCCTACGAGCAGTACTTC
TRBD2,NA,TRBV4-2,TRBJ2-3,CASSQDFLSSGGPSTDTQYF,TGTGCCAGCAGCCAAGATTTCTTGTCTAGCGGGGGCCCTAGCACAGATACGCAGTATTTT
NA,NA,TRBV7-9,TRBJ1-2,CASSLEPGARLGYTF,TGTGCCAGCAGCTTGGAACCCGGAGCTCGGTTAGGCTACACCTTC
TRBD2,NA,TRBV5-4,TRBJ2-7,CASSLDLAGASYEQYF,TGTGCCAGCAGCTTGGACCTAGCGGGGGCATCCTACGAGCAGTACTTC
TRBD1,NA,TRBV6-2/TRBV6-3,TRBJ2-7,CASSYQGTGPYEQYF,TGTGCCAGCAGTTACCAGGGGACAGGGCCCTACGAGCAGTACTTC
NA,NA,TRBV6-5,TRBJ1-2,CASSYSRAGGDYGYTF,TGTGCCAGCAGTTACTCTAGGGCGGGAGGGGACTATGGCTACACCTTC
TRBD2,once,TRBV2,TRBJ2-2,CASSEKRGGTGELFF,TGTGCCAGCAGTGAAAAACGGGGGGGCACCGGGGAGCTGTTTTTT
NA,NA,TRBV7-3,TRBJ2-2,CASSLKAGARTGELFF,TGTGCCAGCAGCTTAAAGGCCGGCGCGAGGACCGGGGAGCTGTTTTTT
NA,NA,TRBV5-4,TRBJ1-6,CASSSGGGPGTLHF,TGTGCCAGCAGCTCTGGGGGGGGCCCCGGGACCCTCCACTTT
TRBD1,NA,TRBV19,TRBJ1-4,CASSGRDRPEF,TGTGCCAGTAGTGGAAGGGACAGGCCTGAATTT
NA,NA,TRBV6-5,TRBJ1-2,CASRREVDYGYTF,TGTGCCAGCAGAAGGGAGGTGGACTATGGCTACACCTTC
NA,NA,TRBV12-3/TRBV12-4,TRBJ1-1,CASSQAGTEAFF,TGTGCCAGCAGTCAAGCCGGCACTGAAGCTTTCTTT
NA,NA,TRBV29-1,TRBJ1-2,CSVEGLPGGYTF,TGCAGCGTTGAAGGACTCCCGGGGGGCTACACCTTC
TRBD2,NA,TRBV2,TRBJ2-2,CASSEALAGVGELFF,TGTGCCAGCAGTGAAGCGCTAGCGGGGGTGGGGGAGCTGTTTTTT
TRBD2,NA,TRBV5-1,TRBJ2-1,CASSLVYGASGGWSYNEQFF,TGCGCCAGCAGCTTGGTTTACGGGGCTAGCGGGGGGTGGTCCTACAATGAGCAGTTCTTC
NA,NA,TRBV18,TRBJ1-2,CASSPFIRTEDYGYTF,TGTGCCAGCTCACCATTTATCAGGACAGAGGACTATGGCTACACCTTC
NA,few,TRBV5-1,TRBJ2-1,CASSLGRASSYNEQFF,TGCGCCAGCAGCTTGGGCAGGGCGAGCTCCTACAATGAGCAGTTCTTC
TRBD1,NA,TRBV4-2,TRBJ1-3,CASSETGALSGNTIYF,TGTGCCAGTTCCGAGACAGGGGCTCTTTCTGGAAACACCATATATTTT
TRBD1,NA,TRBV27,TRBJ2-1,CASSPRSTGGNNEQFF,TGTGCCAGCAGTCCCCGGTCGACAGGGGGGAACAATGAGCAGTTCTTC
NA,once,TRBV5-4,TRBJ1-5,CASSIQGLSNQPQHF,TGTGCCAGCAGCATTCAGGGTTTGAGCAATCAGCCCCAGCATTTT
TRBD1,NA,TRBV10-2,TRBJ1-2,CASSELRDRRSYGYTF,TGCGCCAGCAGTGAATTACGGGACAGGAGATCCTATGGCTACACCTTC
TRBD2,NA,TRBV7-8,TRBJ2-5,CASSRERGGSETQYF,TGTGCCAGCAGCCGAGAGCGGGGGGGCAGTGAGACCCAGTACTTC
TRBD2,NA,TRBV29-1,TRBJ2-7,CSVGTMNSYEQYF,TGCAGCGTCGGGACTATGAACTCCTACGAGCAGTACTTC
NA,NA,TRBV6-5,TRBJ1-1,CASNPGRENTEAFF,TGTGCCAGCAATCCCGGCAGGGAGAACACTGAAGCTTTCTTT
TRBD1,NA,TRBV2,TRBJ2-2,CASRRETGNVGGELFF,TGTGCCAGCAGAAGGGAGACAGGGAATGTTGGCGGGGAGCTGTTTTTT
NA,once,TRBV30,TRBJ2-2,CAWSVGQGHGELFF,TGTGCCTGGAGTGTAGGGCAGGGTCACGGGGAGCTGTTTTTT
NA,NA,TRBV5-4,TRBJ2-2,CASSFPSGGTGELFF,TGTGCCAGCAGCTTCCCCTCCGGGGGCACCGGGGAGCTGTTTTTT
NA,NA,TRBV6-2/TRBV6-3,TRBJ1-1,CASSLTYRVNEAFF,TGTGCCAGCAGCCTTACCTACAGGGTAAATGAAGCTTTCTTT
TRBD2,NA,TRBV9,TRBJ2-2,CASSGIAGFSTGELFF,TGTGCCAGCAGCGGGATAGCGGGTTTTAGCACCGGGGAGCTGTTTTTT
NA,NA,TRBV9,TRBJ1-2,CASSVAGGVQGGGYTF,TGTGCCAGCAGCGTAGCAGGTGGGGTTCAGGGAGGAGGCTACACCTTC
NA,NA,TRBV9,TRBJ1-2,CASSVAQPGYGYTF,TGTGCCAGCAGCGTAGCACAGCCCGGCTATGGCTACACCTTC
NA,NA,TRBV6-5,TRBJ2-1,CASSYGQAFYNEQFF,TGTGCCAGCAGTTACGGGCAGGCTTTCTACAATGAGCAGTTCTTC
TRBD2,once,TRBV5-1,TRBJ2-3,CASSSASAGAATDTQYF,TGCGCCAGCAGCTCCGCCTCAGCGGGGGCCGCCACAGATACGCAGTATTTT
NA,few,TRBV7-8,TRBJ2-5,CASSLPDSKETQYF,TGTGCCAGCAGCTTACCGGACAGCAAAGAGACCCAGTACTTC
TRBD1,NA,TRBV15,TRBJ1-1,CATSRTGPMDTEAFF,TGTGCCACCAGCAGGACAGGGCCCATGGACACTGAAGCTTTCTTT
TRBD2,NA,TRBV30,TRBJ2-5,CAWSGTSRETQYF,TGTGCCTGGAGCGGGACTAGCCGGGAGACCCAGTACTTC
NA,few,TRBV18,TRBJ1-3,CASSEQALSGNTIYF,TGTGCCAGCTCAGAACAGGCCCTCTCTGGAAACACCATATATTTT
NA,once,TRBV24-1,TRBJ2-7,CATSQQGSYEQYF,TGTGCCACCAGTCAGCAGGGCTCCTACGAGCAGTACTTC
TRBD2,NA,TRBV25-1,TRBJ2-7,CASSASGGSVYEQYF,TGTGCCAGCAGTGCCTCGGGGGGGTCAGTCTACGAGCAGTACTTC
TRBD1,NA,TRBV15,TRBJ1-5,CATSRTGGPNQPQHF,TGTGCCACCAGCAGGACAGGGGGTCCCAATCAGCCCCAGCATTTT
NA,NA,TRBV6-1,TRBJ1-2,CASSELQTNGYTF,TGTGCCAGCAGTGAGCTACAGACTAATGGCTACACCTTC
TRBD2,NA,TRBV9,TRBJ2-3,CASSPLLAGGRGVTDTQYF,TGTGCCAGCAGCCCCCTACTAGCGGGGGGTCGGGGGGTCACAGATACGCAGTATTTT
NA,NA,TRBV9,TRBJ1-2,CASSPDHPKGGYTF,TGTGCCAGCTCTCCAGACCACCCTAAGGGGGGCTACACCTTC
TRBD2,many,TRBV29-1,TRBJ2-1,CSVVPHSSGGSYNEQFF,TGCAGCGTTGTCCCCCATTCTAGCGGGGGGTCCTACAATGAGCAGTTCTTC
NA,NA,TRBV5-1,TRBJ1-1,CASSSDSFTEAFF,TGCGCCAGCAGCTCGGACAGCTTCACTGAAGCTTTCTTT
NA,NA,TRBV19,TRBJ1-1,CASTFGGETEAFF,TGTGCCAGTACCTTCGGAGGGGAGACTGAAGCTTTCTTT
NA,NA,TRBV5-1,TRBJ1-1,CASSFGGNRQLNTEAFF,TGCGCCAGCAGCTTCGGGGGGAACCGACAGCTAAACACTGAAGCTTTCTTT
NA,NA,TRBV3-1/TRBV3-2,TRBJ1-2,CASSQESTGYGYTF,TGTGCCAGCAGCCAAGAAAGCACGGGCTATGGCTACACCTTC
TRBD1,NA,TRBV27,TRBJ1-2,CASSSKGTGFFGYTF,TGTGCCAGCAGCTCTAAAGGGACAGGTTTTTTTGGCTACACCTTC
NA,NA,TRBV27,TRBJ2-5,CASRSGPLSQETQYF,TGTGCCAGCAGATCGGGTCCGCTTAGCCAAGAGACCCAGTACTTC
TRBD2,NA,TRBV7-8,TRBJ2-1,CASSLRGVHEQFF,TGTGCCAGCAGCTTACGGGGGGTCCATGAGCAGTTCTTC
NA,NA,TRBV2,TRBJ1-2,CASSERLERGYGYTF,TGTGCCAGCAGTGAGAGATTGGAAAGGGGCTATGGCTACACCTTC
TRBD2,NA,TRBV27,TRBJ2-5,CASSLSRFGKAGDQETQYF,TGTGCCAGCAGTTTATCGAGGTTTGGAAAAGCGGGGGACCAAGAGACCCAGTACTTC
NA,NA,TRBV19,TRBJ2-7,CASSAQKWLEQYF,TGTGCCAGTAGTGCCCAGAAATGGTTGGAGCAGTACTTC
TRBD1,NA,TRBV4-1,TRBJ1-2,CASSQPGQGNGYTF,TGCGCCAGCAGCCAACCGGGACAGGGGAATGGCTACACCTTC
NA,NA,TRBV5-6,TRBJ1-4,CASTPGFGTHEKLFF,TGTGCCAGCACCCCGGGGTTCGGGACTCATGAAAAACTGTTTTTT
TRBD2,NA,TRBV9,TRBJ2-1,CASSVGRLAGVFNEQFF,TGTGCCAGCAGCGTAGGGCGACTAGCGGGAGTCTTCAATGAGCAGTTCTTC